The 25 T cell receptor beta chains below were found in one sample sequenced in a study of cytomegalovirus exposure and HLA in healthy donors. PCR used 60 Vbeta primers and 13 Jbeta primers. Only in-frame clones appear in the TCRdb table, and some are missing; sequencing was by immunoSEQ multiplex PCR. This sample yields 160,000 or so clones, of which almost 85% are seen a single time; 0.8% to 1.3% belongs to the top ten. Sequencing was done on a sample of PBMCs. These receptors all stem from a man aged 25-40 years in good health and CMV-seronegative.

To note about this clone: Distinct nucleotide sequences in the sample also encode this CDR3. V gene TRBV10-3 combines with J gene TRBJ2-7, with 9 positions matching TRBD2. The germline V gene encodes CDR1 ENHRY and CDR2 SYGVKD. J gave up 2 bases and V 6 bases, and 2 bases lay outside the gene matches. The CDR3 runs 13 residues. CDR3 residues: CAIRTSGTYEQYF. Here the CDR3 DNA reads TGTGCCATCAGGACTAGCGGAACCTACGAGCAGTACTTC.

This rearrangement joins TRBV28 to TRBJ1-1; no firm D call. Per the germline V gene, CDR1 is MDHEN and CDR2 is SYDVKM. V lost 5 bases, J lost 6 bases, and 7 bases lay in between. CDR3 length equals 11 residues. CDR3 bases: TGTGCCAGCAGTCAAACACCTGAAGCTTTCTTT. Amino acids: CASSQTPEAFF.

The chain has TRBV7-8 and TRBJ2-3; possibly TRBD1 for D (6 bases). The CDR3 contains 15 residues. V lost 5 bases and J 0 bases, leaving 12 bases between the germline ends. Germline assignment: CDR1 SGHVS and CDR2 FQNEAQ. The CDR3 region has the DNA TGTGCCAGCAGCCATGGACAGTCCAGCACAGATACGCAGTATTTT. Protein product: CASSHGQSSTDTQYF.

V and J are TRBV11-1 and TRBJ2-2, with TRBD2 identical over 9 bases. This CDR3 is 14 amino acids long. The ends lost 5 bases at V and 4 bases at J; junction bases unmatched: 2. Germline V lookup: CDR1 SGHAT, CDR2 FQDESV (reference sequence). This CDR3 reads CASSHSGSTGELFF. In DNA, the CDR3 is TGTGCCAGCAGCCATAGCGGGAGCACCGGGGAGCTGTTTTTT.

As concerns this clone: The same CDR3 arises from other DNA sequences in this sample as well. CDR3 nucleotide sequence: TGCGCCAGCAGCTCGCGTGCTGGGGGGACCTACGAGCAGTACTTC. Its protein is CASSSRAGGTYEQYF. This chain links TRBV5-1 with TRBJ2-7; D may be TRBD2 (6 bases). CDR1 and CDR2 from the germline V gene are SGHRS and YFSETQ. The V end lost 3 bases, the J end lost 2 bases, and 15 bases lay between the germline ends. The CDR3 loop spans 15 amino acids.

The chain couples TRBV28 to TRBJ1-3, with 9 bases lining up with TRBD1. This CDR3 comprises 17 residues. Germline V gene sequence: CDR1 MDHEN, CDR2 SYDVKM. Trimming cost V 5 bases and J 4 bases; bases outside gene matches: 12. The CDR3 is CASSPYRDRELGNTIYF. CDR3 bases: TGTGCCAGCAGTCCTTACCGGGACAGGGAATTGGGAAACACCATATATTTT. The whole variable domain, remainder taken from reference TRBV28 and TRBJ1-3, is DVKVTQSSRYLVKRTGEKVFLECVQDMDHENMFWYRQDPGLGLRLIYFSYDVKMKEKGDIPEGYSVSREKKERFSLILESASTNQTSMYLCASSPYRDRELGNTIYFGEGSWLTVV.

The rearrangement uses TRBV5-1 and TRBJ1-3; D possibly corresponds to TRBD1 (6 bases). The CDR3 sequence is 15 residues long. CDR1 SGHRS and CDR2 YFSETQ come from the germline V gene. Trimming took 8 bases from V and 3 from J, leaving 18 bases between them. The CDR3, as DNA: TGCGCCAGTTCCTTGCAGGGGTTGGATGGAAACACCATATATTTT. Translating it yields CASSLQGLDGNTIYF.

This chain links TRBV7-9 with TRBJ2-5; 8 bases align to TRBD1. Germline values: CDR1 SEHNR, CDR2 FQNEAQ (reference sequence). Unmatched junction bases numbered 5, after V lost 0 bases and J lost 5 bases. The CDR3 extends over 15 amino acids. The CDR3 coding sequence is TGTGCCAGCAGCTTAGCTAGTAACAGGGGGGAGACCCAGTACTTC. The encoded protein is CASSLASNRGETQYF.

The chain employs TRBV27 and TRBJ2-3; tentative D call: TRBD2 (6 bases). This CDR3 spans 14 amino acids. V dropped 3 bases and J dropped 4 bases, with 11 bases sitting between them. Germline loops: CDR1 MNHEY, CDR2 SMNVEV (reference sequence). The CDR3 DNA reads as TGTGCCAGCAGTTTTGGGGAGGAACCAGATACGCAGTATTTT. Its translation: CASSFGEEPDTQYF.

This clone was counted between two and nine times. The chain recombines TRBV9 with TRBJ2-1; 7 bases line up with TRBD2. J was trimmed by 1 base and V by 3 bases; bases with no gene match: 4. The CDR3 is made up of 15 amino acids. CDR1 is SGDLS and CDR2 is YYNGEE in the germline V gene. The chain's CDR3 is CASSDLAVSYNEQFF. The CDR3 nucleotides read TGTGCCAGCAGCGACCTAGCGGTTTCCTACAATGAGCAGTTCTTC.

The CDR3 here is CASSLGQGFAGELFF. The CDR3 DNA follows: TGTGCCAGCAGCTTGGGACAGGGGTTCGCCGGGGAGCTGTTTTTT. The chain joins TRBV11-3 to TRBJ2-2, with 10 nucleotides matching TRBD1. The CDR3 has 15 residues. CDR1 and CDR2 from the germline V gene are SGHNT and YENEEA. J gave up 6 bases and V 3 bases, and 4 bases lay outside the gene matches.

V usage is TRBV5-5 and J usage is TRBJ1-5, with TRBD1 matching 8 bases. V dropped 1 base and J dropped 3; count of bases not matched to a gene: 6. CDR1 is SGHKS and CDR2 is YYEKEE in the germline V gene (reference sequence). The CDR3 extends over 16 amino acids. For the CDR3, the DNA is TGTGCCAGCAGCTTGTGGACAGGGAGATACAATCAGCCCCAGCATTTT. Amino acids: CASSLWTGRYNQPQHF.

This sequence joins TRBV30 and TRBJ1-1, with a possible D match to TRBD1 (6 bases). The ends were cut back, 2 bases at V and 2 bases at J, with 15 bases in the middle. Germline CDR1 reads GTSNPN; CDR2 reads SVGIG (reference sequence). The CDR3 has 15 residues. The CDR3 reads CAWSPLTGFNTEAFF. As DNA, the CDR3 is TGTGCCTGGAGTCCTTTGACAGGTTTTAACACTGAAGCTTTCTTT. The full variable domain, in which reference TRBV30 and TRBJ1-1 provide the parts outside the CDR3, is SQTIHQWPATLVQPVGSPLSLECTVEGTSNPNLYWYRQAAGRGLQLLFYSVGIGQISSEVPQNLSASRPQDRQFILSSKKLLLSDSGFYLCAWSPLTGFNTEAFFGQGTRLTVV.

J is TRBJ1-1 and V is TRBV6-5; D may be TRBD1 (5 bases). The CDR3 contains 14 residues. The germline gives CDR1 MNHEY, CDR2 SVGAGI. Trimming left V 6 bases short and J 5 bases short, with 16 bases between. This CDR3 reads CASSNGGWGTEAFF. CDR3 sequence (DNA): TGTGCCAGCAGCAACGGGGGATGGGGTACTGAAGCTTTCTTT.

CDR3 DNA: TGTGCCAGCAGCGTAACACAGGGGGTGAGGACCGGGGAGCTGTTTTTT. It yields the protein CASSVTQGVRTGELFF. This chain connects TRBV9 to TRBJ2-2; TRBD1 aligns across 8 bases. Germline lookup yields CDR1 SGDLS and CDR2 YYNGEE. V was pared by 1 base and J by 5 bases, with 7 bases of the junction left unmatched. The CDR3 has 16 residues.

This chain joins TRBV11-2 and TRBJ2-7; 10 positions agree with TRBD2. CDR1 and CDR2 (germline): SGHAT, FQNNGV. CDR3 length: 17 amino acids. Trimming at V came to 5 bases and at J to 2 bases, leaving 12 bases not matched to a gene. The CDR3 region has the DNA TGTGCCAGCAGCGGTACGGGGCTAGCGGGAGATCCCTACGAGCAGTACTTC. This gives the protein CASSGTGLAGDPYEQYF. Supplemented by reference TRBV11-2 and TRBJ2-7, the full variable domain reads EAGVAQSPRYKIIEKRQSVAFWCNPISGHATLYWYQQILGQGPKLLIQFQNNGVVDDSQLPKDRFSAERLKGVDSTLKIQPAKLEDSAVYLCASSGTGLAGDPYEQYFGPGTRLTVT.

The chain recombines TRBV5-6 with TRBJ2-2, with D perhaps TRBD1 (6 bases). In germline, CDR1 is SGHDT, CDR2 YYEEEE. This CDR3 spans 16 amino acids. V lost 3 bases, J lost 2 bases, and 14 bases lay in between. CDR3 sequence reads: CASSSPGQLNTGELFF. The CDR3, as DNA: TGTGCCAGCAGCTCGCCAGGACAGCTTAACACCGGGGAGCTGTTTTTT. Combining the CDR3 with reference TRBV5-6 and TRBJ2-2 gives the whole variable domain DAGVTQSPTHLIKTRGQQVTLRCSPKSGHDTVSWYQQALGQGPQFIFQYYEEEERQRGNFPDRFSGHQFPNYSSELNVNALLLGDSALYLCASSSPGQLNTGELFFGEGSRLTVL.

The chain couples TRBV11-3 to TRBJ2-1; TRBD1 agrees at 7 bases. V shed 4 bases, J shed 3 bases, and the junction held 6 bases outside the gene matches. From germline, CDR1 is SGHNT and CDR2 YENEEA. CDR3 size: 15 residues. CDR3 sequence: CASSSTGKDYNEQFF. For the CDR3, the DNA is TGTGCCAGCAGCTCGACAGGGAAGGACTACAATGAGCAGTTCTTC.

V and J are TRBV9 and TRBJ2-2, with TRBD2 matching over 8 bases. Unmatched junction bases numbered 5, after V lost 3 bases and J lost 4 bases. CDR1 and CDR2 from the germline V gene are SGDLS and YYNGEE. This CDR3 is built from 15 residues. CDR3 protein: CASSDGTRGTGELFF. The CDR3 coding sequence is TGTGCCAGCAGCGATGGGACTAGGGGCACCGGGGAGCTGTTTTTT.

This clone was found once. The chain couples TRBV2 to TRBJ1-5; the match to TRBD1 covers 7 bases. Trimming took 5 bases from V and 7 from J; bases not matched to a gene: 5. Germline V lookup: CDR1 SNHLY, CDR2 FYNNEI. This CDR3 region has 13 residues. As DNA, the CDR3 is TGTGCCAGCAGTTCCCGACAGGGCCAGCCCCAGCATTTT. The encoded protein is CASSSRQGQPQHF.

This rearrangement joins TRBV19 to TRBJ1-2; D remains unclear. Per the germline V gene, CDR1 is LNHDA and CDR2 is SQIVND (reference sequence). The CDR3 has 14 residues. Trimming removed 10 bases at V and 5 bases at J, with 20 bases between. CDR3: CATQWAVDSYGYTF. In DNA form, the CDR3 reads TGTGCCACCCAATGGGCAGTAGATTCGTATGGCTACACCTTC.

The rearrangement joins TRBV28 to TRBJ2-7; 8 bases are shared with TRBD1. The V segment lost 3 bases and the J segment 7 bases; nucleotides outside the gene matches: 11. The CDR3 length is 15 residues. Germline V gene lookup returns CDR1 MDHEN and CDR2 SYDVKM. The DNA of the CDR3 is TGTGCCAGCAGTTTGAGGAGCCAGGGGGCGCCTGAGCAGTACTTC. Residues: CASSLRSQGAPEQYF.

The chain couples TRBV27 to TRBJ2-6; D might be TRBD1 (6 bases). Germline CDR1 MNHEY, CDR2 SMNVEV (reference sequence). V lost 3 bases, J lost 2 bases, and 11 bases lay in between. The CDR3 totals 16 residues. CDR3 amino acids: CASSLLQGTGANVLTF. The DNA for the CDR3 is TGTGCCAGCAGTTTGTTGCAGGGGACTGGGGCCAACGTCCTGACTTTC.

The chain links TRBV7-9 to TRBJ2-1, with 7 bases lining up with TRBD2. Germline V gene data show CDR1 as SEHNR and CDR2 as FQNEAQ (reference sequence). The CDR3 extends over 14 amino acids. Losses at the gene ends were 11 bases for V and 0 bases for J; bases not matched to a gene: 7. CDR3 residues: CAGTGGSSYNEQFF. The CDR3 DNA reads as TGTGCCGGCACCGGGGGGAGCTCCTACAATGAGCAGTTCTTC.

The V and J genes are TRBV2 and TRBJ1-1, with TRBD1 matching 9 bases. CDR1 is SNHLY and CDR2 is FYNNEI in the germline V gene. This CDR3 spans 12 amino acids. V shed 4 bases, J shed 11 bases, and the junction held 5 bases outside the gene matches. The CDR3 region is CASSVGQGMAFF. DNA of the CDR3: TGTGCCAGCAGTGTCGGACAGGGGATGGCTTTCTTT. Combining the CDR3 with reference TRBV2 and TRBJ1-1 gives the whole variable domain EPEVTQTPSHQVTQMGQEVILRCVPISNHLYFYWYRQILGQKVEFLVSFYNNEISEKSEIFDDQFSVERPDGSNFTLKIRSTKLEDSAMYFCASSVGQGMAFFGQGTRLTVV.